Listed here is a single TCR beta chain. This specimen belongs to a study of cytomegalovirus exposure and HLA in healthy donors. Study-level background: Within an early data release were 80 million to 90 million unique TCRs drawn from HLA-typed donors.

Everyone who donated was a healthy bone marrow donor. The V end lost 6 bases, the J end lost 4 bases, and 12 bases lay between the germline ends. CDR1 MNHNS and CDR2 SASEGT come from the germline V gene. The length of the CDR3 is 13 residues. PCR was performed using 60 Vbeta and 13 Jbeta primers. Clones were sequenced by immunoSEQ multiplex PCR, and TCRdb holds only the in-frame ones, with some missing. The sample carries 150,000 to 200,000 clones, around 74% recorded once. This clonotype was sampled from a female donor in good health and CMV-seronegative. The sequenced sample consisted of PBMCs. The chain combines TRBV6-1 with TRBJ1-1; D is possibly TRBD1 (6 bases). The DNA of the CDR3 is TGTGCCAGCAGGCCGCAGGGGTCCACTGAAGCTTTCTTT. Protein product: CASRPQGSTEAFF.